The 15 T cell receptor beta chains given below trace back to one sample, sequenced in a study of blood T cell repertoires in COVID-19. This table comes from immunoSEQ multiplex PCR, and its TCRdb copy is limited to in-frame clones, with some not included. The table records around 100,000 clones, around 93% of them present only once. Sequenced material: peripheral blood. These receptors all come from a human donor with active COVID-19. The donor label of this sample is uncertain.

V gene TRBV18 combines with J gene TRBJ2-2, with 9 bases fitting TRBD1. Germline V gene lookup returns CDR1 KGHSH and CDR2 LQKENI. J gave up 5 bases and V 1 base, and 14 bases lay outside the gene matches. The CDR3 runs to 19 residues. CDR3 loop: CASSPLGTGLIGGTGELFF. Here the CDR3 DNA reads TGTGCCAGCTCACCACTCGGGACAGGGCTTATAGGAGGAACCGGGGAGCTGTTTTTT.

Here the CDR3 DNA reads TGTGCCAGTTACCCCCCGCCAGGAGGTAACACTGAAGCTTTCTTT. Translating it yields CASYPPPGGNTEAFF. The chain is built from TRBV19 and TRBJ1-1; D gene ambiguous. CDR1 is LNHDA, CDR2 SQIVND, per germline (reference sequence). The CDR3 totals 15 residues. V was shortened by 8 bases and J by 2 bases, with 18 bases between the two germline ends. Together with reference TRBV19 and TRBJ1-1, the CDR3 gives the full variable domain: DGGITQSPKYLFRKEGQNVTLSCEQNLNHDAMYWYRQDPGQGLRLIYYSQIVNDFQKGDIAEGYSVSREKKESFPLTVTSAQKNPTAFYLCASYPPPGGNTEAFFGQGTRLTVV.

V gene TRBV9 combines with J gene TRBJ1-2; 7 bases are shared with TRBD1. After removal of 2 bases from V and 4 bases from J, the junction contained 2 bases not matched to a gene. This CDR3 comprises 13 residues. CDR1 is SGDLS and CDR2 is YYNGEE in the germline V gene. The chain's CDR3 is CASSVRGPYGYTF. The CDR3 DNA reads as TGTGCCAGCAGCGTGAGGGGGCCCTATGGCTACACCTTC.

This chain connects TRBV28 to TRBJ1-5, with no clear D. The V end was cut by 3 bases, the J end by 4 bases, with 4 bases between. Germline CDR1 MDHEN, CDR2 SYDVKM. The CDR3 consists of 12 residues. CDR3 sequence: CASSFENQPQHF. CDR3 sequence (DNA): TGTGCCAGCAGTTTTGAGAATCAGCCCCAGCATTTT.

The V call is TRBV19, the J call TRBJ1-1, with a possible D match to TRBD1 (5 bases). The CDR3 length is 15 residues. Looked up from germline, CDR1 is LNHDA and CDR2 is SQIVND (reference sequence). The V end was cut by 3 bases, the J end by 1 base, with 12 bases between. CDR3 loop: CASSIGAGRNTEAFF. DNA for the CDR3: TGTGCCAGTAGTATTGGGGCAGGGCGGAACACTGAAGCTTTCTTT.

This chain uses TRBV12-3 or TRBV12-4 with TRBJ1-2, with D possibly matching TRBD1 (5 bases). The CDR3 has 13 amino acids. Trimming took off 5 bases at V and 2 bases at J, with 9 bases between the two ends. The CDR3 DNA reads TGTGCCAGCAGTCTGGACAAGAACTATGGCTACACCTTC. It specifies CASSLDKNYGYTF.

The count of this clone is one. The genes are TRBV9 and TRBJ2-3; weak D call: TRBD1 (5 bases). V shed 2 bases and J shed 0 bases, with 13 bases lying between them. The CDR3 contains 16 residues. Germline loops: CDR1 SGDLS, CDR2 YYNGEE. As DNA, the CDR3 is TGTGCCAGCAGCGTTCAGGGTTCCTTTAGCACAGATACGCAGTATTTT. Residues: CASSVQGSFSTDTQYF.

V gene TRBV6-2 or TRBV6-3 combines with J gene TRBJ2-7; a weak D match, TRBD2 (7 bases). Germline V gene data show CDR1 as MNHEY and CDR2 as SVGEGT. The CDR3 is 14 amino acids. Trimming left V 4 bases short and J 3 bases short, with 13 bases between. CDR3 sequence reads: CASSSGGGRYEQYF. CDR3 bases: TGTGCCAGCAGTTCTGGCGGGGGCCGCTACGAGCAGTACTTC.

The DNA for the CDR3 is TGTGCCAGCAGAATGGACAGCCTAGTTCCTGAAGCTTTCTTT. Translation gives CASRMDSLVPEAFF. The genes are TRBV6-6 and TRBJ1-1; D perhaps matches TRBD1 (6 bases). This CDR3 spans 14 amino acids. From germline, CDR1 is MNHNY and CDR2 SVGAGI (reference sequence). The V end lost 6 bases, the J end lost 6 bases, and 17 bases lay between the germline ends.

The chain is built from TRBV5-4 and TRBJ1-2, with D maybe TRBD1 (5 bases). Germline-derived CDR1 and CDR2 are SGHNT and YYREEE (reference sequence). This CDR3 is built from 14 residues. Trimming shortened V by 1 base and J by 2 bases, and 9 bases separated the two germline ends. The CDR3 coding sequence is TGTGCCAGCAGCTTGAGCCAGGGAAACTATGGCTACACCTTC. It codes for CASSLSQGNYGYTF.

V usage is TRBV28 and J usage is TRBJ2-5; 10 bases map to TRBD1. Germline V gene lookup returns CDR1 MDHEN and CDR2 SYDVKM. The CDR3 sequence is 15 residues long. Trimming at V came to 5 bases and at J to 4 bases, leaving 7 bases not matched to a gene. CDR3 protein: CASSLGTGEGETQYF. CDR3 nucleotide sequence: TGTGCCAGCAGTCTGGGGACAGGGGAGGGAGAGACCCAGTACTTC.

The chain joins TRBV6-5 to TRBJ2-2; TRBD1 might be the D (6 bases). Germline-derived CDR1 and CDR2 are MNHEY and SVGAGI. V lost 2 bases, J lost 7 bases, and 11 bases lay in between. The CDR3 totals 14 residues. The CDR3 DNA reads TGTGCCAGCAGTTACCAACAGGGTTTCGGGGAGCTGTTTTTT. Amino acids: CASSYQQGFGELFF.

The chain employs TRBV3-1 (or the pseudogene TRBV3-2) and TRBJ2-3, with TRBD2 matching over 8 bases. CDR1 and CDR2 from the germline V gene are LGHDT and YNNKEL (reference sequence). The V segment lost 0 bases and the J segment 4 bases; nucleotides outside the gene matches: 6. This CDR3 spans 16 amino acids. The DNA for the CDR3 is TGTGCCAGCAGCCAAGATTATCGCGGGGGGTCAGATACGCAGTATTTT. Its protein product is CASSQDYRGGSDTQYF.

This clone was counted only a few times. The V gene is TRBV28, the J gene TRBJ1-1, with D possibly matching TRBD1 (6 bases). V was cut by 3 bases and J by 0 bases, with 17 bases left in between. Germline V gene lookup returns CDR1 MDHEN and CDR2 SYDVKM. The CDR3 extends over 17 amino acids. CDR3 amino acids: CASSLFRGLKMNTEAFF. The CDR3 nucleotides read TGTGCCAGCAGTTTGTTCAGGGGCCTTAAAATGAACACTGAAGCTTTCTTT.

This clone was picked up one time. The chain uses TRBV19 and TRBJ2-3; 9 nucleotides match TRBD2. CDR3 length equals 15 residues. The junction had 9 bases not matched to a gene; V was cut back by 9 bases and J by 2 bases. Germline CDR1 is LNHDA and CDR2 is SQIVND (reference sequence). The CDR3 DNA sequence: TGTGCCAGCATACGAAGCGGGGGGTCCACAGATACGCAGTATTTT. Protein sequence: CASIRSGGSTDTQYF.